The next 19 T cell receptor beta chains were all read from a single sample in a study of regulatory T cells in long-lasting Graves disease. To make TCR beta libraries, researchers used iRepertoire HTBI primers and Arm-PCR of CDR3 regions. TCRdb re-derived calls from the multiplex PCR reads in MiXCR, one entry per CDR3 protein. Among a few hundred thousand distinct CDR3 sequences, around 15% were seen once, and the ten largest hold approximately 15%. Time point described: newly diagnosed GD, antithyroid drugs for less than 3 months. PBMCs were the source of the RNA used for TCR sequencing. This same sample was also taken into another study, of T cells in Graves' hyperthyroidism and ophthalmopathy.

Source: peripheral blood mononuclear cells (PBMCs), taken at new diagnosis, from a patient treated with antithyroid drugs. The receptors were gathered from a woman in her forties or fifties with Graves disease.

This clonotype appeared many times. The chain uses TRBV28 and TRBJ2-7; D remains unclear. The CDR3 is 14 amino acids. Trimming pared 4 bases from V and 6 bases from J, leaving 16 bases between. Germline CDR1 is MDHEN and CDR2 is SYDVKM. The DNA for the CDR3 is TGTGCCAGCAGTTCCGAAAGTCTAATCGGCGAGCAGTACTTC. Its translation is CASSSESLIGEQYF.

This clonotype was seen a handful of times. The V call is TRBV9, the J call TRBJ1-4, with a tentative D call TRBD1 (5 bases). CDR1 is SGDLS, CDR2 YYNGEE, per germline. Trimming took 0 bases from V and 8 from J, leaving 14 bases between them. This CDR3 spans 15 amino acids. This chain's CDR3 is CASSVERGVGEKLFF. DNA of the CDR3: TGTGCCAGCAGCGTAGAGCGGGGGGTCGGAGAAAAACTGTTTTTT.

V and J are TRBV12-5 and TRBJ2-1, with 12 bases that match TRBD2. CDR3 size: 17 residues. Germline V CDR1 and CDR2: LGHNT, FRNRAP. The V segment lost 0 bases and the J segment 5 bases; nucleotides outside the gene matches: 5. The CDR3 sequence is CASGLVAASGRDNEQFF. CDR3 nucleotide sequence: TGTGCTAGTGGTTTGGTAGCGGCTAGCGGGAGGGACAATGAGCAGTTCTTC.

This clonotype was observed a handful of times. The V gene is TRBV28, the J gene TRBJ2-7, with 11 bases identical to TRBD2. The CDR3 is made up of 15 amino acids. The J segment lost 3 bases and the V segment lost 6 bases, leaving 7 bases of the junction unmatched. Germline-derived CDR1 and CDR2 are MDHEN and SYDVKM. The CDR3 DNA follows: TGTGCCAGCAGGAATACGGGACTAGCGGTCTACGAGCAGTACTTC. It codes for CASRNTGLAVYEQYF.

Note on this clonotype: A much larger clone lies a single base off, so this may be a read error. It is unclear where the CDR3 begins or ends on the DNA, so no DNA is shown, and the CDR3 is as TCRdb lists it. The chain has TRBV9 and TRBJ1-5; the listed D gene, TRBD1, was not tested against the DNA. The CDR3 contains 14 residues when both ends are counted. Germline V gene sequence: CDR1 SGDLS, CDR2 YYNGEE. CDR3 loop: CASSVGGGNQPHHF.

In its sample, this clonotype was seen many times. In nucleotides, the CDR3 is TGTGCCAGCAGCCTCGCAGCAGATACGCAGTATTTT. This sequence encodes CASSLAADTQYF. The V and J genes are TRBV27 and TRBJ2-3; D call uncertain. The CDR3 covers 12 residues. Per the germline V gene, CDR1 is MNHEY and CDR2 is SMNVEV (reference sequence). Trimming took 6 bases from V and 4 from J, leaving 8 bases between them.

This chain joins TRBV10-2 and TRBJ1-4, with a weak D call TRBD1 (5 bases). The germline V and J ends were trimmed by 2 bases and 10 bases, with 14 bases remaining between them. Per germline, CDR1 WSHSY and CDR2 SAAADI. The CDR3 sequence is 14 residues long. In DNA, the CDR3 is TGCGCCAGCAGTGAGAGAGACAGAGCGTCAAAACTGTTTTTT. It encodes CASSERDRASKLFF.

The gene calls are TRBV7-9 and TRBJ2-3; D gene unclear. Germline V gives CDR1 SEHNR, CDR2 FQNEAQ (reference sequence). This CDR3 is built from 14 residues. V lost 1 base to trimming and J lost 5 bases, with 10 bases between them. The CDR3 DNA sequence: TGTGCCAGCAGCTTAGGTTCGAGCCGAGATACGCAGTATTTT. Translation: CASSLGSSRDTQYF.

This clonotype was seen at least ten times. J is TRBJ2-5 and V is TRBV10-3; tentatively, D is TRBD1 or TRBD2 (6 bases each). This CDR3 spans 17 amino acids. Germline CDR1 ENHRY, CDR2 SYGVKD. V was trimmed by 0 bases and J by 1 base, leaving 15 bases between them. Written as DNA, the CDR3 is TGTGCCATCAGTGAGTCGGCAGGAGGGGGGTCCCAAGAGACCCAGTACTTC. This sequence encodes CAISESAGGGSQETQYF.

This clonotype showed up many times. The chain is built from TRBV6-2 or TRBV6-3 and TRBJ1-5, with 8 nucleotides matching TRBD1. J gave up 6 bases and V 0 bases, and 4 bases lay outside the gene matches. Germline V gives CDR1 MNHEY, CDR2 SVGEGT. The CDR3 is 15 residues long. The CDR3 reads CASSYSQGAGQPQHF. The CDR3 DNA reads TGTGCCAGCAGTTACTCTCAGGGGGCAGGTCAGCCCCAGCATTTT.

In its sample, this clonotype was seen many times. The chain is built from TRBV28 and TRBJ2-7, with 9 bases lining up with TRBD1. J gave up 3 bases and V 5 bases, and 5 bases lay outside the gene matches. The CDR3 covers 14 residues. CDR1 and CDR2 from the germline V gene are MDHEN and SYDVKM. CDR3 in amino acids: CASSTPGQGYEQYF. CDR3 DNA: TGTGCCAGCAGTACACCGGGACAGGGCTACGAGCAGTACTTC.

This clonotype occurred many times. The rearrangement uses TRBV5-1 and TRBJ2-1; TRBD2 is a possible D gene (6 bases). V lost 9 bases, J lost 6 bases, and 16 bases lay in between. The germline gives CDR1 SGHRS, CDR2 YFSETQ. The CDR3 covers 13 residues. CDR3 DNA: TGCGCCATGCGTGACTACGGGGGCAATGAGCAGTTCTTC. Amino acid sequence: CAMRDYGGNEQFF.

This clonotype was recorded at least ten times. The chain combines TRBV6-2 or TRBV6-3 with TRBJ2-1, with D perhaps TRBD2 (6 bases). Germline lookup yields CDR1 MNHEY and CDR2 SVGEGT. With 6 bases removed from V and 6 bases from J, the gap between germline ends came to 12 bases. This CDR3 comprises 13 residues. CDR3 DNA: TGTGCCAGCAGCCTGGACTACTTCAATGAGCAGTTCTTC. It encodes CASSLDYFNEQFF.

This clonotype was seen many times. The CDR3 region is CASSFRSGSGTDTQYF. DNA for the CDR3: TGTGCCAGCAGTTTTAGGAGCGGGAGCGGGACAGATACGCAGTATTTT. V and J are TRBV28 and TRBJ2-3; TRBD2 matches at 8 bases. The J segment lost 3 bases and the V segment lost 3 bases, leaving 8 bases of the junction unmatched. Germline V CDR1 and CDR2: MDHEN, SYDVKM. This CDR3 has 16 amino acids.

This clonotype has more than one count but fewer than ten. This sequence joins TRBV9 and TRBJ2-1, with D tentatively TRBD1 (7 bases). This CDR3 comprises 15 residues. Per germline, CDR1 SGDLS and CDR2 YYNGEE. The V end lost 7 bases, the J end lost 2 bases, and 16 bases lay between the germline ends. CDR3 sequence: CASGRGQTTYNEQFF. CDR3 DNA: TGTGCCAGCGGGCGGGGACAGACCACCTACAATGAGCAGTTCTTC.

In this sample, this clonotype turned up many times. V gene TRBV2 combines with J gene TRBJ2-7, with no clear D. The germline CDR1 and CDR2 sequences are SNHLY and FYNNEI. The CDR3 contains 12 residues. The V end lost 8 bases, the J end lost 1 base, and 9 bases lay between the germline ends. The CDR3 reads CASAQSSYEQYF. CDR3 nucleotide sequence: TGTGCCAGCGCACAGAGTTCCTACGAGCAGTACTTC.

In its sample, this clonotype was seen many times. The J gene is TRBJ2-7, the V gene TRBV2, with 9 bases fitting TRBD1. The CDR3 sequence is 15 residues long. With V trimmed by 6 bases and J by 2 bases, 8 bases remained unmatched. The germline gives CDR1 SNHLY, CDR2 FYNNEI. CDR3 bases: TGTGCCAGCAGACGCCCGGGACAGGGAGCCTACGAGCAGTACTTC. Its translation is CASRRPGQGAYEQYF. The full variable domain, in which reference TRBV2 and TRBJ2-7 provide the parts outside the CDR3, is EPEVTQTPSHQVTQMGQEVILRCVPISNHLYFYWYRQILGQKVEFLVSFYNNEISEKSEIFDDQFSVERPDGSNFTLKIRSTKLEDSAMYFCASRRPGQGAYEQYFGPGTRLTVT.

The J gene is TRBJ2-5, the V gene TRBV28; no reliable D call. Germline V lookup: CDR1 MDHEN, CDR2 SYDVKM. CDR3 length: 11 residues. The ends were cut back, 6 bases at V and 8 bases at J, with 10 bases in the middle. DNA for the CDR3: TGTGCCAGCAGGTCCCTGTTTACCCAGTACTTC. This sequence encodes CASRSLFTQYF.

This rearrangement joins TRBV29-1 to TRBJ1-1; D gene unclear. With 5 bases removed from V and 5 bases from J, the gap between germline ends came to 21 bases. Germline lookup yields CDR1 SQVTM and CDR2 ANQGSEA. The length of the CDR3 is 15 residues. For the CDR3, the DNA is TGCAGCGTTCAGACATCCCAGTACCTGGATACTGAAGCTTTCTTT. This gives the protein CSVQTSQYLDTEAFF.